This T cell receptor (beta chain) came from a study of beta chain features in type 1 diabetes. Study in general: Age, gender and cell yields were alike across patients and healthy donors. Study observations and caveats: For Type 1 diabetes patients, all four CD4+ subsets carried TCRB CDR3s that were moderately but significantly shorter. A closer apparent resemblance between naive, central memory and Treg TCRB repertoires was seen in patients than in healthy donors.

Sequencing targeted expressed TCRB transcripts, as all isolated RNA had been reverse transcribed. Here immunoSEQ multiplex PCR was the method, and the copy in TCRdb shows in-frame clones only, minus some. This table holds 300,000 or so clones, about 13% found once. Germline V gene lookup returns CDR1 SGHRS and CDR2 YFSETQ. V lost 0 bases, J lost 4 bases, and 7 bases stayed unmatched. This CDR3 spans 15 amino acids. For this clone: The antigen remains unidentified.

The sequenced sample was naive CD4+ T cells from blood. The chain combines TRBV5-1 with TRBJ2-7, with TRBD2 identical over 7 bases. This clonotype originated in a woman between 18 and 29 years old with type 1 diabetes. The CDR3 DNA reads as TGCGCCAGCAGCTTGGCCGGGGCCGGGGGGTACGAGCAGTACTTC. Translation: CASSLAGAGGYEQYF.